These 31 T cell receptor beta chains came from one sample sequenced in a study of blood T cell repertoires in COVID-19. Assay: immunoSEQ multiplex PCR; the TCRdb copy retains only in-frame clones and omits some. The sample includes over 110,000 clones, roughly 79% of them seen just once. Sequencing was done on a sample of peripheral blood. The origin of the receptors is a human donor in a cohort sampled during active COVID-19.

V usage is TRBV19 and J usage is TRBJ1-6; D is unclear. The ends were cut back, 10 bases at V and 5 bases at J, with 15 bases in the middle. Germline CDR1 and CDR2: LNHDA and SQIVND (reference sequence). This CDR3 spans 14 amino acids. For the CDR3, the DNA is TGTGCCACCGACCGCGGGGATAATAATTCACCCCTCCACTTT. Protein: CATDRGDNNSPLHF. The full variable domain, with the rest looked up from reference TRBV19 and TRBJ1-6, is DGGITQSPKYLFRKEGQNVTLSCEQNLNHDAMYWYRQDPGQGLRLIYYSQIVNDFQKGDIAEGYSVSREKKESFPLTVTSAQKNPTAFYLCATDRGDNNSPLHFGNGTRLTVT.

The rearrangement joins TRBV6-5 to TRBJ1-2, with 7 bases matching TRBD1. V trimming: 0 bases; J trimming: 10 bases; junction bases outside the gene matches: 8. Germline V gene sequence: CDR1 MNHEY, CDR2 SVGAGI. This CDR3 has 14 amino acids. Here the CDR3 DNA reads TGTGCCAGCAGTTACTCCGGGACAGCCTCCTCCTACACCTTC. Protein: CASSYSGTASSYTF.

The chain is built from TRBV12-5 and TRBJ2-5, with 9 bases aligning to TRBD2. This CDR3 region has 14 residues. CDR1 and CDR2 (germline): LGHNT, FRNRAP. J lost 4 bases, V lost 8 bases, and 8 bases had no gene match. The CDR3 protein is CASSQAAGGETQYF. The DNA for the CDR3 is TGTGCTAGTTCCCAGGCAGCGGGGGGAGAGACCCAGTACTTC.

Only one count was recorded for this clone. V gene TRBV9 combines with J gene TRBJ2-5; 8 bases line up with TRBD2. The CDR3 covers 16 residues. CDR1 is SGDLS and CDR2 is YYNGEE in the germline V gene. The trim removed 0 bases at V and 5 bases at J, leaving 9 bases unmatched. CDR3 region: CASSVVGGAGYETQYF. The CDR3 DNA sequence: TGTGCCAGCAGCGTAGTCGGGGGGGCAGGGTACGAGACCCAGTACTTC.

The table lists this clone with a count of one. CDR3 bases: TGTGCCAGCAGTGAGGGGCTCCTAGGGAACACTGAAGCTTTCTTT. Protein: CASSEGLLGNTEAFF. The rearrangement joins TRBV6-1 to TRBJ1-1; perhaps TRBD1 as D (5 bases). Per germline, CDR1 MNHNS and CDR2 SASEGT. V was cut by 3 bases and J by 1 base, with 12 bases left in between. This CDR3 contains 15 residues.

This clone occurred once. This chain uses TRBV9 with TRBJ2-1, with D tentatively TRBD2 (5 bases). The CDR3 loop spans 14 amino acids. The germline CDR1 and CDR2 sequences are SGDLS and YYNGEE. The germline V and J ends were trimmed by 1 base and 2 bases, with 7 bases remaining between them. CDR3 DNA: TGTGCCAGCAGCGTATCACTAGCCTACAATGAGCAGTTCTTC. Amino acids: CASSVSLAYNEQFF.

The V and J genes are TRBV5-1 and TRBJ2-5, with 10 bases that match TRBD2. The germline CDR1 and CDR2 sequences are SGHRS and YFSETQ. V dropped 2 bases and J dropped 5; count of bases not matched to a gene: 15. The CDR3 spans 18 residues. The CDR3 region is CASSFQGATSGNWETQYF. CDR3 sequence (DNA): TGCGCCAGCAGCTTTCAGGGGGCCACTAGCGGGAACTGGGAGACCCAGTACTTC. Variable domain in full (rest from reference TRBV5-1 and TRBJ2-5): KAGVTQTPRYLIKTRGQQVTLSCSPISGHRSVSWYQQTPGQGLQFLFEYFSETQRNKGNFPGRFSGRQFSNSRSEMNVSTLELGDSALYLCASSFQGATSGNWETQYFGPGTRLLVL.

This clone was seen only once. The gene calls are TRBV19 and TRBJ2-7; 8 nucleotides align to TRBD1. CDR3 length equals 14 residues. V shed 5 bases, J shed 3 bases, and the junction held 6 bases outside the gene matches. Germline V gives CDR1 LNHDA, CDR2 SQIVND (reference sequence). The CDR3 DNA reads as TGTGCCAGTAGTGCCCAACAGGGGGTCTACGAGCAGTACTTC. Amino acids: CASSAQQGVYEQYF. Full variable domain (rest looked up from reference TRBV19 and TRBJ2-7): DGGITQSPKYLFRKEGQNVTLSCEQNLNHDAMYWYRQDPGQGLRLIYYSQIVNDFQKGDIAEGYSVSREKKESFPLTVTSAQKNPTAFYLCASSAQQGVYEQYFGPGTRLTVT.

In its sample, this clone was seen a few times. The rearrangement joins TRBV6-2 or TRBV6-3 to TRBJ2-7, with 13 bases fitting TRBD2. The J segment lost 1 base and the V segment lost 0 bases, leaving 3 bases of the junction unmatched. This CDR3 is built from 17 residues. The germline CDR1 and CDR2 sequences are MNHEY and SVGEGT. In nucleotides, the CDR3 is TGTGCCAGCAGTTACTCCCCGACTAGCGGGAGGTCCTACGAGCAGTACTTC. Translating gives CASSYSPTSGRSYEQYF.

The chain links TRBV19 to TRBJ1-2; TRBD1 aligns across 9 bases. The CDR3 is made up of 14 amino acids. Germline loops: CDR1 LNHDA, CDR2 SQIVND (reference sequence). V shed 4 bases and J 4 bases; nucleotides not matched to a gene: 4. The CDR3 coding sequence is TGTGCCAGTAGTACCCGGGGACAGGGCTATGGCTACACCTTC. Encoded protein: CASSTRGQGYGYTF.

A single count supports this clone. V is TRBV9 and J is TRBJ2-3; 7 bases are a match to TRBD1. CDR1 is SGDLS, CDR2 YYNGEE, per germline. The CDR3 spans 19 residues. The V and J ends lost 1 base and 0 bases, in that order; junction bases with no gene match: 14. CDR3 sequence (DNA): TGTGCCAGCAGCGTAAGGCCAGGGGGTTTTGGGGCTAGCACAGATACGCAGTATTTT. Translation gives CASSVRPGGFGASTDTQYF.

The rearrangement links TRBV28 to TRBJ1-1; 7 nucleotides align to TRBD1. The CDR3 spans 13 residues. J was trimmed by 1 base and V by 4 bases; bases with no gene match: 0. From germline, CDR1 is MDHEN and CDR2 SYDVKM. DNA for the CDR3: TGTGCCAGCAGTTACAGGGGGAACACTGAAGCTTTCTTT. This gives the protein CASSYRGNTEAFF.

J is TRBJ2-7 and V is TRBV6-1; no firm D call. Trimming removed 3 bases at V and 10 bases at J, with 13 bases between. The CDR3 runs 12 residues. CDR1 and CDR2 (germline): MNHNS, SASEGT. In DNA form, the CDR3 reads TGTGCCAGCAGTGAGCAGGCAGGTCAACAGTACTTC. Amino acids: CASSEQAGQQYF.

This chain connects TRBV29-1 to TRBJ2-7, with TRBD1 as a possible D gene (6 bases). Deletions cut 8 bases from V and 1 base from J, with 21 bases between. The CDR3 is 15 residues long. The germline V gene encodes CDR1 SQVTM and CDR2 ANQGSEA. CDR3 loop: CSPVGDINASYEQYF. The CDR3 region has the DNA TGCAGCCCCGTCGGGGACATAAATGCATCCTACGAGCAGTACTTC.

The chain uses TRBV29-1 and TRBJ2-7; 7 nucleotides agree with TRBD1. Germline assignment: CDR1 SQVTM and CDR2 ANQGSEA. Losses at the gene ends were 4 bases for V and 4 bases for J; bases not matched to a gene: 13. The CDR3 sequence is 15 residues long. The CDR3 protein is CSVAPTRGLSYEQYF. The CDR3 nucleotides read TGCAGCGTTGCTCCCACAAGGGGGCTGTCATACGAGCAGTACTTC.

The chain is built from TRBV24-1 and TRBJ1-2, with 8 nucleotides matching TRBD1. This CDR3 region has 15 residues. The J segment lost 4 bases and the V segment lost 2 bases, leaving 5 bases of the junction unmatched. The germline V gene encodes CDR1 KGHDR and CDR2 SFDVKD. CDR3 in DNA: TGTGCCACCAGTGATTCAGGGGGCGGCGGCTATGGCTACACCTTC. Protein sequence: CATSDSGGGGYGYTF.

There are a few counts of this clone. V usage is TRBV6-6 and J usage is TRBJ2-2; D may be TRBD1 (6 bases). V was cut by 2 bases and J by 7 bases, with 11 bases left in between. Germline CDR1 and CDR2: MNHNY and SVGAGI (reference sequence). This CDR3 region has 14 residues. The CDR3 sequence: CASSYEGDDGELFF. CDR3 in DNA: TGTGCCAGCAGTTACGAGGGGGATGACGGGGAGCTGTTTTTT.

The chain carries TRBV27 and TRBJ2-1, with D possibly TRBD2 on 6 matching bases. The germline V and J ends were trimmed by 1 base and 5 bases, with 12 bases remaining between them. Germline V lookup: CDR1 MNHEY, CDR2 SMNVEV (reference sequence). The CDR3 length is 15 residues. The CDR3 DNA reads TGTGCCAGCAGTTTATGGCTAGCGAAGGACAATGAGCAGTTCTTC. It is translated as CASSLWLAKDNEQFF.

The chain recombines TRBV18 with TRBJ1-3; 7 bases are shared with TRBD1. Trimming took 6 bases from V and 5 from J; bases not matched to a gene: 10. This CDR3 has 15 amino acids. Germline-derived CDR1 and CDR2 are KGHSH and LQKENI. The CDR3 here is CASSQQGQRRNTIYF. The DNA of the CDR3 is TGTGCCAGCTCCCAACAGGGACAGAGAAGAAACACCATATATTTT. Together with reference TRBV18 and TRBJ1-3, the CDR3 gives the full variable domain: NAGVMQNPRHLVRRRGQEARLRCSPMKGHSHVYWYRQLPEEGLKFMVYLQKENIIDESGMPKERFSAEFPKEGPSILRIQQVVRGDSAAYFCASSQQGQRRNTIYFGEGSWLTVV.

J is TRBJ2-2 and V is TRBV29-1; tentative D call: TRBD1 (6 bases). The CDR3 spans 15 residues. Per germline, CDR1 SQVTM and CDR2 ANQGSEA. The V end lost 2 bases, the J end lost 1 base, and 11 bases lay between the germline ends. The CDR3 protein is CSVEFRGWNTGELFF. Here the CDR3 DNA reads TGCAGCGTTGAATTCAGGGGATGGAACACCGGGGAGCTGTTTTTT.

The genes are TRBV4-1 and TRBJ2-7; 11 positions agree with TRBD2. Germline CDR1 MGHRA, CDR2 YSYEKL. This CDR3 is built from 15 residues. Losses at the gene ends were 3 bases for V and 3 bases for J; bases not matched to a gene: 4. CDR3: CASSHTTSGIYEQYF. The CDR3 DNA reads TGCGCCAGCAGCCATACGACTAGCGGGATCTACGAGCAGTACTTC.

This chain joins TRBV19 and TRBJ1-1; unclear D gene. Trimming cost V 7 bases and J 4 bases, with 13 bases left between them. This CDR3 comprises 13 residues. From germline, CDR1 is LNHDA and CDR2 SQIVND (reference sequence). CDR3 amino acids: CASILGQGTEAFF. CDR3 DNA sequence: TGTGCCAGTATACTAGGGCAAGGCACTGAAGCTTTCTTT.

This clone was found a few times. The chain is built from TRBV19 and TRBJ2-2, with 10 nucleotides matching TRBD1. CDR1 is LNHDA and CDR2 is SQIVND in the germline V gene (reference sequence). The CDR3 has 16 residues. V was clipped by 5 bases and J by 2 bases; unmatched bases: 5. Here the CDR3 reads CASSAWTGGNTGELFF. In DNA form, the CDR3 reads TGTGCCAGTAGTGCCTGGACAGGGGGAAACACCGGGGAGCTGTTTTTT.

This chain joins TRBV7-9 and TRBJ1-1, with unresolved D. The CDR3 extends over 14 amino acids. Looked up from germline, CDR1 is SEHNR and CDR2 is FQNEAQ (reference sequence). V lost 4 bases and J lost 4, with 13 bases in between. The CDR3 region is CASSSVYRGTEAFF. CDR3 DNA sequence: TGTGCCAGCAGCTCCGTATACCGGGGCACTGAAGCTTTCTTT.

The chain recombines TRBV6-5 with TRBJ1-5, with TRBD1 as a possible D gene (5 bases). Germline lookup yields CDR1 MNHEY and CDR2 SVGAGI. The germline V and J ends were trimmed by 7 bases and 3 bases, with 10 bases remaining between them. The CDR3 has 13 residues. This CDR3 is CASKGWVNQPQHF. The CDR3 DNA reads as TGTGCCAGCAAGGGGTGGGTCAATCAGCCCCAGCATTTT.

The V and J genes are TRBV19 and TRBJ1-2; no firm D call. The germline V gene has CDR1 LNHDA and CDR2 SQIVND (reference sequence). V shed 6 bases and J shed 5 bases, with 16 bases lying between them. CDR3 length: 14 residues. CDR3: CASSPGRGRYGYTF. In nucleotides, the CDR3 is TGTGCCAGTAGCCCGGGCCGCGGGCGGTATGGCTACACCTTC. The entire variable domain, with the rest obtained from reference TRBV19 and TRBJ1-2, is as follows: DGGITQSPKYLFRKEGQNVTLSCEQNLNHDAMYWYRQDPGQGLRLIYYSQIVNDFQKGDIAEGYSVSREKKESFPLTVTSAQKNPTAFYLCASSPGRGRYGYTFGSGTRLTVV.

V is TRBV6-5 and J is TRBJ1-6; 8 positions agree with TRBD1. V was clipped by 3 bases and J by 7 bases; unmatched bases: 5. Germline-derived CDR1 and CDR2 are MNHEY and SVGAGI. The CDR3 sequence is 15 residues long. CDR3 amino acids: CASSYTGTGNSPLHF. CDR3 DNA: TGTGCCAGCAGTTATACCGGGACAGGAAATTCACCCCTCCACTTT.

This clone has more than one count but fewer than ten. This chain uses TRBV28 with TRBJ1-6; a possible D gene is TRBD1 (6 bases). The CDR3 extends over 14 amino acids. Germline CDR1 and CDR2: MDHEN and SYDVKM. V was trimmed by 4 bases and J by 8 bases, leaving 12 bases between them. CDR3 amino acids: CASSWRRGDSPLHF. The DNA for the CDR3 is TGTGCCAGCAGTTGGCGCAGGGGTGATTCACCCCTCCACTTT.

As to this clone: An end of the junction does not agree with germline; a read error may underlie this. V gene TRBV19 combines with J gene TRBJ1-5; D is possibly TRBD1 (5 bases). The CDR3 has 15 amino acids. Germline V lookup: CDR1 LNHDA, CDR2 SQIVND (reference sequence). The chain's CDR3 is CASRIGQGRDQPQHF. The DNA for the CDR3 is TGTGCCAGTAGAATAGGGCAGGGAAGGGATCAGCCCCAGCATTTT.

The V call is TRBV3-1 (or the pseudogene TRBV3-2), the J call TRBJ2-7; 10 nucleotides line up with TRBD1. The germline CDR1 and CDR2 sequences are LGHDT and YNNKEL (reference sequence). V dropped 0 bases and J dropped 2; count of bases not matched to a gene: 7. The CDR3 has 17 amino acids. The CDR3 region is CASSQERRQGAAYEQYF. Here the CDR3 DNA reads TGTGCCAGCAGCCAAGAGCGCCGACAGGGGGCAGCCTACGAGCAGTACTTC.

This clone came up a few times. The chain joins TRBV20-1 to TRBJ2-1; D is possibly TRBD2 (6 bases). The CDR3 runs 14 residues. Trimming took off 3 bases at V and 8 bases at J, with 17 bases between the two ends. Germline V gene data show CDR1 as DFQATT and CDR2 as SNEGSKA (reference sequence). CDR3 coding DNA: TGCAGTGCTAGTCGCGGGATTTGGGGTTATGAGCAGTTCTTC. It yields the protein CSASRGIWGYEQFF.